This TCR beta chain is drawn from a study of cytomegalovirus exposure and HLA in healthy donors. General observations from the study: Highly shared variants forming one cluster were likely a sequencing artifact. The study recorded 150 to 200 TCR beta chains that were cytomegalovirus-associated. In a later analysis, an Asian-associated ancestry cluster reportedly showed fewer N-insertions than the approximately 620-donor mean. The sole available immune exposure information was CMV serostatus.

Germline CDR1 is MNHEY and CDR2 is SMNVEV (reference sequence). V lost 5 bases and J lost 2; bases outside the gene matches: 9. CDR3 size: 15 residues. Worth noting for this clone: Its antigen is still unknown.

PCR primers comprised 60 Vbeta and 13 Jbeta primers. The method was immunoSEQ multiplex PCR; TCRdb's version includes in-frame clones alone and lacks a portion of them. Seen here are roughly 200,000 clones, around 80% observed once, and the top ten hold around 6%. The receptor comes from a man in his forties in good health and CMV-seronegative. V and J are TRBV27 and TRBJ2-7; 7 bases match TRBD1. The sample taken for sequencing was PBMCs. The chain's CDR3 is CASSPRQGKTYEQYF. The CDR3 DNA is TGTGCCAGCAGTCCAAGACAGGGTAAGACCTACGAGCAGTACTTC.